The rows below give T cell receptor beta chains drawn from one sample of a study of shared clonotypes between healthy human individuals. Using immunoSEQ multiplex PCR, the repertoire was profiled, and TCRdb retains in-frame clones only, with some absent. This sample yields roughly 2.5 million clones, of which approximately 90% are seen a single time; 0.11% to 0.15% belongs to the top ten. The sample comprised naive CD4+ T cells sorted from blood. The receptors were gathered from a man between 18 and 29 years old in good health. The CDR3 runs from the conserved cysteine through the conserved F or W. A D gene is named only where the DNA matches it firmly. The size of a clone is reported for some rows only, either as once, few or many, or as a class for expanded clones.

. TRBJ1-2 . TRBV6-5 CASGEIKLANYGYTF TGTGCCAGCGGAGAGATTAAGTTGGCTAACTATGGCTACACCTTC
. TRBJ2-3 TRBD2 TRBV7-2 CASSLLAGVGTDTQYF TGTGCCAGCAGCTTACTTGCGGGAGTTGGTACAGATACGCAGTATTTT
. TRBJ2-7 . TRBV5-1 CASSLEGSYEQYF TGCGCCAGCAGCTTGGAGGGCAGCTACGAGCAGTACTTC
once TRBJ2-3 . TRBV5-5 CASSSLTSTDTQYF TGTGCCAGCAGCTCCTTAACTAGCACAGATACGCAGTATTTT
. TRBJ1-5 TRBD1 TRBV15 CATSSPGGSNQPQHF TGTGCCACCAGCAGCCCAGGGGGAAGCAATCAGCCCCAGCATTTT
. TRBJ2-7 . TRBV7-9 CASSRPGSYEQYF TGTGCCAGCAGCAGACCCGGGAGCTACGAGCAGTACTTC
. TRBJ1-1 . TRBV6-6 CASTPGALPMNTEAFF TGTGCCAGCACCCCAGGAGCCCTCCCCATGAACACTGAAGCTTTCTTT
. TRBJ2-7 . TRBV18 CASSPGGTSIYEQYF TGTGCCAGCTCACCGGGCGGGACTTCCATATACGAGCAGTACTTC
. TRBJ2-5 TRBD2 TRBV7-2 CASSTSASGAQETQYF TGTGCCAGCAGCACCTCGGCTAGCGGGGCCCAAGAGACCCAGTACTTC
once TRBJ1-2 . TRBV4-3 CASSQDYSVNYGYTF TGCGCCAGCAGCCAAGATTACAGTGTTAACTATGGCTACACCTTC
. TRBJ1-1 . TRBV11-2 CASSSVRGLAAEAFF TGTGCCAGCAGCTCCGTCCGGGGCCTCGCCGCTGAAGCTTTCTTT
. TRBJ1-5 . TRBV6-6 CASSPTFDGNQPQHF TGTGCCAGCAGTCCCACTTTCGATGGAAATCAGCCCCAGCATTTT
. TRBJ2-3 . TRBV25-1 CASTFTDTQYF TGTGCCAGCACATTCACAGATACGCAGTATTTT
. TRBJ2-7 TRBD2 TRBV7-2 CASSYTGTSGLYEQYF TGTGCCAGCAGTTATACCGGGACTAGCGGTCTATACGAGCAGTACTTC
. TRBJ1-5 . TRBV6-1 CASTWGVYQPQHF TGTGCCAGCACCTGGGGGGTGTACCAGCCCCAGCATTTT
. TRBJ2-7 . TRBV29-1 CSVLSPAYEQYF TGCAGCGTTCTGTCACCAGCCTACGAGCAGTACTTC
once TRBJ2-5 TRBD1 TRBV2 CASSRQGKDQETQYF TGTGCCAGCAGTAGACAGGGGAAGGATCAAGAGACCCAGTACTTC
. TRBJ2-7 . TRBV19 CASSILGGLTSYEQYF TGTGCCAGTAGTATCTTGGGTGGCCTAACCTCCTACGAGCAGTACTTC
. TRBJ1-2 . TRBV6-6 CASSSLQAGTYGYTF TGTGCCAGCAGTTCCCTACAGGCGGGGACCTATGGCTACACCTTC
. TRBJ1-6 TRBD1 TRBV6-5 CASSGTGQGNSPLHF TGTGCCAGCAGTGGAACGGGACAGGGGAATTCACCCCTCCACTTT
. TRBJ1-2 . TRBV20-1 CSASTNGYTF TGCAGTGCTTCGACCAATGGCTACACCTTC
. TRBJ2-2 TRBD2 TRBV7-2 CASSLSSGGLTGELFF TGTGCCAGCAGCTTATCTAGCGGGGGGTTAACCGGGGAGCTGTTTTTT
once TRBJ1-3 TRBD1 TRBV15 CATSRVAGGVSGNTIYF TGTGCCACCAGCAGAGTGGCAGGGGGTGTCTCTGGAAACACCATATATTTT
. TRBJ1-3 . TRBV7-2 CASSPTGTSGNTIYF TGTGCCAGCAGCCCCACCGGGACCTCTGGAAACACCATATATTTT
. TRBJ1-3 . TRBV28 CASSSRGGNTIYF TGTGCCAGCAGTTCTAGGGGTGGAAACACCATATATTTT
few TRBJ1-6 . TRBV23-1 CASSQNGQLNSPLHF TGCGCCAGCAGTCAAAACGGGCAGCTTAATTCACCCCTCCACTTT
. TRBJ2-1 . TRBV5-6 CASSRPPDRNEQFF TGTGCCAGCAGCCGTCCCCCCGACCGAAATGAGCAGTTCTTC
. TRBJ2-3 TRBD2 TRBV2 CASSGAGGPRTDTQYF TGTGCCAGCAGTGGAGCGGGAGGGCCGAGGACAGATACGCAGTATTTT
. TRBJ2-7 . TRBV6-1 CASSEAGLGHYEQYF TGTGCCAGCAGTGAAGCGGGACTGGGGCACTACGAGCAGTACTTC
. TRBJ2-1 TRBD2 TRBV6-5 CASSYSAGAYNEQFF TGTGCCAGCAGTTACTCAGCGGGGGCATACAATGAGCAGTTCTTC
. TRBJ2-1 . TRBV10-2 CASRDPSGNEQFF TGCGCCAGCAGGGACCCTTCGGGCAATGAGCAGTTCTTC
. TRBJ2-1 . TRBV6-1 CASSRSLNNEQFF TGTGCCAGCAGTCGAAGCCTCAACAATGAGCAGTTCTTC
. TRBJ2-5 TRBD1 TRBV11-2 CASSDRGRVETQYF TGTGCCAGCAGTGACAGGGGGCGCGTAGAGACCCAGTACTTC
. TRBJ2-7 . TRBV27 CASSPDHGLISYEQYF TGTGCCAGCAGCCCCGATCACGGACTGATCTCCTACGAGCAGTACTTC
. TRBJ2-3 . TRBV6-1 CASSARDPRDTQYF TGTGCCAGCAGCGCAAGGGACCCCAGGGATACGCAGTATTTT
. TRBJ1-2 TRBD1 TRBV11-2 CASSLEVSGQGFRGYTF TGTGCCAGCAGCTTAGAGGTTTCGGGACAGGGGTTTAGGGGCTACACCTTC
. TRBJ2-5 TRBD1 TRBV29-1 CSVEPTSIGQGEQYF TGCAGCGTTGAACCGACTAGCATCGGACAGGGGGAGCAGTACTTC
. TRBJ1-2 TRBD1 TRBV5-4 CASSQGQYAFGYGYTF TGTGCCAGCAGCCAGGGACAGTATGCCTTCGGCTATGGCTACACCTTC